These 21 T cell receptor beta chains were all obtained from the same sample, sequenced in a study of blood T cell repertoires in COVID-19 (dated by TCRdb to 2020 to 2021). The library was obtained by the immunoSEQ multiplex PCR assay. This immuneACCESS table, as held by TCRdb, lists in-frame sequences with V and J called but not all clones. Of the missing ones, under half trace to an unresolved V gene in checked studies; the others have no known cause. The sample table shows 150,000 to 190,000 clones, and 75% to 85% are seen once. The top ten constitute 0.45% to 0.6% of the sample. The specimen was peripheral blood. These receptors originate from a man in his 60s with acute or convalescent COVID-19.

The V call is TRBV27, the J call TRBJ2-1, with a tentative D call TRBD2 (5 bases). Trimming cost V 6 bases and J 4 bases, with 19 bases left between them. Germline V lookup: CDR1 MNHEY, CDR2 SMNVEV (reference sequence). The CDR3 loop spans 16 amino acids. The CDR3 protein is CASSPIVETGYNEQFF. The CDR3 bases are TGTGCCAGCAGCCCTATTGTCGAAACGGGGTACAATGAGCAGTTCTTC.

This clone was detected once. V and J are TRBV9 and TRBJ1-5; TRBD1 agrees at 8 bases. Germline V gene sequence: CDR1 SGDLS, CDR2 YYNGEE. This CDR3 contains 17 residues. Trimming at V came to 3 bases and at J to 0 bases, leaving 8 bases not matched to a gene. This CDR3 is CASSAQDRVHSNQPQHF. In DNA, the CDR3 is TGTGCCAGCAGCGCGCAGGACAGGGTCCATAGCAATCAGCCCCAGCATTTT. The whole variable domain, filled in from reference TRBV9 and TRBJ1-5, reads DSGVTQTPKHLITATGQRVTLRCSPRSGDLSVYWYQQSLDQGLQFLIQYYNGEERAKGNILERFSAQQFPDLHSELNLSSLELGDSALYFCASSAQDRVHSNQPQHFGDGTRLSIL.

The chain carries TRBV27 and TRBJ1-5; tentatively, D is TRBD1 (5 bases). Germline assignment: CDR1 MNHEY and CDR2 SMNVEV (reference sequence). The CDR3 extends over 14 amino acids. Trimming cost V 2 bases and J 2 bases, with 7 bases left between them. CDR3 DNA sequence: TGTGCCAGCAGTTTACAACAGGGCAATCAGCCCCAGCATTTT. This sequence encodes CASSLQQGNQPQHF.

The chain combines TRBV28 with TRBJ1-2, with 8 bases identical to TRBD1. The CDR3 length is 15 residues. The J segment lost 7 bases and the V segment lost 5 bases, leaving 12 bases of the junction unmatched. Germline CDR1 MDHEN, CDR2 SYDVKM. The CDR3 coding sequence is TGTGCCAGCAGTGTAGAGTGGACAGGGCATGGTGGCTACACCTTC. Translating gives CASSVEWTGHGGYTF.

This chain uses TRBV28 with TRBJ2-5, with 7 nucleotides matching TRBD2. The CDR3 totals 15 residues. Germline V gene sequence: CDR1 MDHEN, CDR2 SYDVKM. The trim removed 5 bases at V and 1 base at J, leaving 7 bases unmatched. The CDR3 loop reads CASSPPTSFQETQYF. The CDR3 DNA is TGTGCCAGCAGTCCCCCGACTAGCTTCCAAGAGACCCAGTACTTC.

The CDR3 protein is CASSPLAGHSGGQPQHF. In nucleotides, the CDR3 is TGTGCCAGCAGTCCCCTGGCGGGACACAGCGGGGGTCAGCCCCAGCATTTT. The V call is TRBV27, the J call TRBJ1-5, with D maybe TRBD1 (6 bases). The V end lost 5 bases, the J end lost 6 bases, and 23 bases lay between the germline ends. Germline CDR1 reads MNHEY; CDR2 reads SMNVEV (reference sequence). This CDR3 contains 17 residues.

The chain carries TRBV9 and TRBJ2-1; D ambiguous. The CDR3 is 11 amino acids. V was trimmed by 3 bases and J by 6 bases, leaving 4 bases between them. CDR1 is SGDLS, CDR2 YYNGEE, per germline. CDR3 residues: CASSGANEQFF. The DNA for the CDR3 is TGTGCCAGCAGCGGCGCCAATGAGCAGTTCTTC.

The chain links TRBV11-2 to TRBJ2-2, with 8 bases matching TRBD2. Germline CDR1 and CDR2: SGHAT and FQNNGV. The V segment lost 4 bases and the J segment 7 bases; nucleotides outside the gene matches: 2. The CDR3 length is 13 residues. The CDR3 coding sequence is TGTGCCAGCAGCTCTAGCGGGTACGGGGAGCTGTTTTTT. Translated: CASSSSGYGELFF.

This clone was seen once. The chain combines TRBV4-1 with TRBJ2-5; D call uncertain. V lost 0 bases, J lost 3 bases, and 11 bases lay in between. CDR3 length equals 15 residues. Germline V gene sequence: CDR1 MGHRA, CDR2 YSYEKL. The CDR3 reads CASSQEAPPKETQYF. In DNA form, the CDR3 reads TGCGCCAGCAGCCAAGAGGCCCCCCCAAAAGAGACCCAGTACTTC.

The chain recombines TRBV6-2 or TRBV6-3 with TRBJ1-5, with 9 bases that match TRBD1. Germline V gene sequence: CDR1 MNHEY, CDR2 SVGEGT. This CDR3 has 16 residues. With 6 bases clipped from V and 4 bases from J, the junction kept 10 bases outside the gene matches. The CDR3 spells CASSRDRGFENQPQHF. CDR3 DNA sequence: TGTGCCAGCAGCCGCGACAGGGGGTTTGAAAATCAGCCCCAGCATTTT.

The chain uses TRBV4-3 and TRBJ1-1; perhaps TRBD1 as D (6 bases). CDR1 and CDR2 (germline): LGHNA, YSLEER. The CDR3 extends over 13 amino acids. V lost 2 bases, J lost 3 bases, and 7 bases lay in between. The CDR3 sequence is CASSQNRDTEAFF. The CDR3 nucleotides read TGCGCCAGCAGCCAAAACAGGGACACTGAAGCTTTCTTT.

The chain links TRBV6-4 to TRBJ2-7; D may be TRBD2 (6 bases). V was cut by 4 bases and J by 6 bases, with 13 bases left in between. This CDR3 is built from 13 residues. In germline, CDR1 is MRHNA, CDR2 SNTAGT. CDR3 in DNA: TGTGCCAGCAGTGGCCAGGAGGGTGGCGAGCAGTACTTC. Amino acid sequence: CASSGQEGGEQYF.

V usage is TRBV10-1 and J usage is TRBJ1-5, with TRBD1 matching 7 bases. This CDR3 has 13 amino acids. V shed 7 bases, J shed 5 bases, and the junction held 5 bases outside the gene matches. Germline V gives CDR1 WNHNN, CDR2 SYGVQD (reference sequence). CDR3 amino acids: CASTGTADQPQHF. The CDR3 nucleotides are TGCGCCAGCACCGGGACAGCGGATCAGCCCCAGCATTTT.

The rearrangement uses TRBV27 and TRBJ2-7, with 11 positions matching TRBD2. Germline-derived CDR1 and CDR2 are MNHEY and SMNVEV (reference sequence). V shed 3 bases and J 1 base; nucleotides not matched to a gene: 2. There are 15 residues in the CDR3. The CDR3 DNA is TGTGCCAGCAGTTTCAGGACTAGCGGGTCCTACGAGCAGTACTTC. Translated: CASSFRTSGSYEQYF.

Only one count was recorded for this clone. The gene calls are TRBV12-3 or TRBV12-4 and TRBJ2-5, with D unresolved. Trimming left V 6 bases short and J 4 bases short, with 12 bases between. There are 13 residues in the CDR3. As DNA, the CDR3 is TGTGCCAGCAGCTCCTATGGGCGAGAGACCCAGTACTTC. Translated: CASSSYGRETQYF.

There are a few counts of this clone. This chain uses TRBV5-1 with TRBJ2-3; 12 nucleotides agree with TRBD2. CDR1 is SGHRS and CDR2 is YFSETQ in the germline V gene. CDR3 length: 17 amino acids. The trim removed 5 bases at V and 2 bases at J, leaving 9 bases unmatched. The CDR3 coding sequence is TGCGCCAGCAGACCTGCTCGGACTAGCGGGGCCACAGATACGCAGTATTTT. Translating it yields CASRPARTSGATDTQYF. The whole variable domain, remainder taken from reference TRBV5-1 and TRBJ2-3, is KAGVTQTPRYLIKTRGQQVTLSCSPISGHRSVSWYQQTPGQGLQFLFEYFSETQRNKGNFPGRFSGRQFSNSRSEMNVSTLELGDSALYLCASRPARTSGATDTQYFGPGTRLTVL.

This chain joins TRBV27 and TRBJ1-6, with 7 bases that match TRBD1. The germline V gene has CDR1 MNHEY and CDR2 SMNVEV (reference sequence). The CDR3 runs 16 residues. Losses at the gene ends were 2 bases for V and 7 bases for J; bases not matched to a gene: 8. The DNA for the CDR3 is TGTGCCAGCAGTTTAGTAGGGGGCAAGGGAAATTCACCCCTCCACTTT. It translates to CASSLVGGKGNSPLHF.

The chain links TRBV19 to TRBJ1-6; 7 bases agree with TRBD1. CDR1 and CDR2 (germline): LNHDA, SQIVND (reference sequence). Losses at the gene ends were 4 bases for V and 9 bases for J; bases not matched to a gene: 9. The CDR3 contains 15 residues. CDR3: CASSTGTDYGSPLHF. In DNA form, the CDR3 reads TGTGCCAGTAGTACCGGGACAGATTATGGTTCACCCCTCCACTTT.

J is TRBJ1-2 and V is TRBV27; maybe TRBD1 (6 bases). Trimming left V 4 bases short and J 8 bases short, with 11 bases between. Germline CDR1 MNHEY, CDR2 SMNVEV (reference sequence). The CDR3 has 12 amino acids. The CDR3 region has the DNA TGTGCCAGCAGTTCGACAGGATGGGGCTACACCTTC. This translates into CASSSTGWGYTF.

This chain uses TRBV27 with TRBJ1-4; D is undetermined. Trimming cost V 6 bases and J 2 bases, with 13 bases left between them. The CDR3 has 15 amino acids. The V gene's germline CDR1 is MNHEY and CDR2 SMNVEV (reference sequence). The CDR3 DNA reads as TGTGCCAGCAGGGTAGCGGGAGGCACTAATGAAAAACTGTTTTTT. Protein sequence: CASRVAGGTNEKLFF.

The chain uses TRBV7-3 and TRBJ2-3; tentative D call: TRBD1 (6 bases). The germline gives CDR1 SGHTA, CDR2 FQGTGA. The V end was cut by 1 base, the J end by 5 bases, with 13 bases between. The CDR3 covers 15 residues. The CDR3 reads CASSLRQAGIDTQYF. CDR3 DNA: TGTGCCAGCAGCTTAAGACAGGCCGGGATAGATACGCAGTATTTT.